This T cell receptor beta chain was sequenced in a study of cytomegalovirus exposure and HLA in healthy donors. This clone was detected only a few times. Antigen specificity is unknown. Germline V lookup: CDR1 LNHNV, CDR2 YYDKDF (reference sequence). Trimming took 6 bases from V and 7 from J, leaving 13 bases between them. This CDR3 comprises 13 residues. Findings and limits, study-wide: Reportedly, HLA-A and HLA-B alleles of most subjects were accurately predicted from TCR beta. The availability of immune exposure information extended only to CMV serostatus.

In the PCR, 60 Vbeta and 13 Jbeta primers were used. Using immunoSEQ multiplex PCR, the repertoire was profiled, and TCRdb retains in-frame clones only, with some absent. This table has roughly 120,000 clones, 75% to 85% appearing once. The sequenced sample consisted of PBMCs. The sequence derives from a male donor in good health and CMV-seropositive. The rearrangement links TRBV15 to TRBJ1-3; D is possibly TRBD1 (6 bases). The CDR3 nucleotides read TGTGCCACCAGGGGGGGGGCCGGGAACACCATATATTTT. Its protein product is CATRGGAGNTIYF.